The 7 T cell receptor beta chains reported below all come from one sample, sequenced in a study of beta chain features in type 1 diabetes. Whole-study findings and limits: When Type 1 diabetes patients were examined, their TCRB CDR3s proved moderately but significantly shorter in all four CD4+ subsets.

Reverse transcription of all isolated RNA meant that expressed TCRB transcripts were sequenced. Using immunoSEQ multiplex PCR, the repertoire was profiled, and TCRdb retains in-frame clones only, with some absent. The sample lists over 600,000 clones; roughly an eighth were seen once. Their specific antigens are unknown. The sample was naive CD4+ T cells from blood. These receptors came from a young man with type 1 diabetes.

This clone was counted only a few times. The genes are TRBV18 and TRBJ1-4, with D perhaps TRBD1 (5 bases). In germline, CDR1 is KGHSH, CDR2 LQKENI. The V and J ends lost 1 base and 2 bases respectively, with 11 bases between them. The CDR3 is made up of 16 amino acids. The CDR3 DNA reads as TGTGCCAGCTCACCACGAGAGGGGTGGACTAATGAAAAACTGTTTTTT. This sequence encodes CASSPREGWTNEKLFF.

This clone was counted only a few times. The chain carries TRBV29-1 and TRBJ1-2, with D maybe TRBD1 (6 bases). CDR3 size: 13 residues. Germline CDR1 is SQVTM and CDR2 is ANQGSEA. V was shortened by 8 bases and J by 0 bases, with 13 bases between the two germline ends. The DNA of the CDR3 is TGCAGCATCTGGGACACCGCTAACTATGGCTACACCTTC. Protein sequence: CSIWDTANYGYTF.

V is TRBV5-8 and J is TRBJ2-3; D is undetermined. V was pared by 1 base and J by 0 bases, with 6 bases between. CDR3 length equals 14 residues. Per the germline V gene, CDR1 is SGHTS and CDR2 is YDEGEE. CDR3 sequence (DNA): TGTGCCAGCAGCTTGTCGGACAGCACAGATACGCAGTATTTT. Its translation: CASSLSDSTDTQYF.

V gene TRBV28 combines with J gene TRBJ1-2; TRBD1 might be the D (5 bases). The ends were cut back, 8 bases at V and 2 bases at J, with 12 bases in the middle. The CDR3 totals 13 residues. CDR1 is MDHEN and CDR2 is SYDVKM in the germline V gene. CDR3 residues: CASYRRDNYGYTF. In DNA form, the CDR3 reads TGTGCCAGCTATCGCCGGGACAACTATGGCTACACCTTC.

This clone has more than one count but fewer than ten. The chain couples TRBV6-5 to TRBJ1-1; D gene unclear. Germline CDR1 and CDR2: MNHEY and SVGAGI. The CDR3 extends over 13 amino acids. The ends were cut back, 4 bases at V and 0 bases at J, with 6 bases in the middle. In DNA, the CDR3 is TGTGCCAGCAGTTCGCAGCTGAACACTGAAGCTTTCTTT. Its translation: CASSSQLNTEAFF.

The V call is TRBV4-3, the J call TRBJ2-4, with D perhaps matching TRBD2 (6 bases). CDR3 length: 17 amino acids. V lost 0 bases and J lost 0, with 12 bases in between. The germline V gene has CDR1 LGHNA and CDR2 YSLEER. CDR3: CASSQDLRGLAKNIQYF. The CDR3 DNA reads as TGCGCCAGCAGCCAAGATTTAAGGGGACTAGCCAAAAACATTCAGTACTTC.

The V and J genes are TRBV28 and TRBJ2-3; D is undetermined. Germline values: CDR1 MDHEN, CDR2 SYDVKM. V was pared by 5 bases and J by 6 bases, with 9 bases between. The CDR3 runs to 12 residues. CDR3: CASSPSLDTQYF. CDR3 nucleotides: TGTGCCAGCAGTCCCTCCTTGGATACGCAGTATTTT.